The 30 T cell receptor beta chains given below trace back to one sample, sequenced in a study of early T cells in non-severe SARS-CoV-2 infection. TCRdb used MiXCR to reprocess the 5' RACE reads, holding one entry per CDR3 protein. The sample holds more than 45,000 distinct CDR3 sequences; over 10% are singletons and the top ten take roughly 10%. The sample comprised whole blood. The receptor set was obtained from an adult who was a healthcare worker with PCR-confirmed SARS-CoV-2 infection or an uninfected control (not recorded which).

This clonotype was counted at least ten times. The rearrangement links TRBV28 to TRBJ1-2; 9 nucleotides align to TRBD1. Unmatched junction bases numbered 2, after V lost 2 bases and J lost 4 bases. CDR1 is MDHEN and CDR2 is SYDVKM in the germline V gene. The CDR3 has 14 residues. This chain's CDR3 is CASSLGTGIYGYTF. CDR3 sequence (DNA): TGTGCCAGCAGTTTAGGGACAGGGATCTATGGCTACACCTTC.

In its sample, this clonotype was seen a few times. V is TRBV7-6 and J is TRBJ1-1; 8 bases match TRBD1. V dropped 3 bases and J dropped 2; count of bases not matched to a gene: 5. The CDR3 consists of 15 residues. Per germline, CDR1 SGHVS and CDR2 FNYEAQ. CDR3 sequence reads: CASSFGQGFNTEAFF. The CDR3, as DNA: TGTGCCAGCAGCTTTGGACAGGGATTTAACACTGAAGCTTTCTTT.

V usage is TRBV7-6 and J usage is TRBJ1-1, with D maybe TRBD1 (6 bases). The CDR3 consists of 17 residues. The germline V gene has CDR1 SGHVS and CDR2 FNYEAQ. Trimming shortened V by 2 bases and J by 1 base, and 17 bases separated the two germline ends. This CDR3 is CASSLTLTGPPNTEAFF. The CDR3 nucleotides read TGTGCCAGCAGCTTAACGTTAACAGGGCCCCCGAACACTGAAGCTTTCTTT.

This clonotype was picked up a small number of times. V is TRBV6-1 and J is TRBJ1-2; maybe TRBD1 (5 bases). From germline, CDR1 is MNHNS and CDR2 SASEGT. V was shortened by 6 bases and J by 3 bases, with 11 bases between the two germline ends. This CDR3 is 13 amino acids long. The CDR3 region is CASRHDRDYGYTF. The CDR3 nucleotides are TGTGCCAGCAGGCACGACAGAGACTATGGCTACACCTTC.

This clonotype has a count of ten or more. The chain joins TRBV12-3 or TRBV12-4 to TRBJ2-2; D uncertain. This CDR3 contains 14 residues. Trimming pared 2 bases from V and 0 bases from J, leaving 4 bases between. The CDR3 nucleotides read TGTGCCAGCAGTTTATATACGAACACCGGGGAGCTGTTTTTT. Protein sequence: CASSLYTNTGELFF.

This rearrangement joins TRBV5-1 to TRBJ1-2; D ambiguous. V lost 2 bases and J 3 bases, leaving 5 bases between the germline ends. CDR1 and CDR2 (germline): SGHRS, YFSETQ. There are 12 residues in the CDR3. The CDR3 here is CASSFSYYGYTF. The CDR3 bases are TGCGCCAGCAGCTTCTCCTACTATGGCTACACCTTC. The full variable domain, completed using reference TRBV5-1 and TRBJ1-2, is KAGVTQTPRYLIKTRGQQVTLSCSPISGHRSVSWYQQTPGQGLQFLFEYFSETQRNKGNFPGRFSGRQFSNSRSEMNVSTLELGDSALYLCASSFSYYGYTFGSGTRLTVV.

This clonotype appeared a few times. The V and J genes are TRBV4-1 and TRBJ2-2; no reliable D call. Germline CDR1 and CDR2: MGHRA and YSYEKL. The CDR3 is 16 residues long. Deletions cut 0 bases from V and 1 base from J, with 9 bases between. The chain's CDR3 is CASSQDGLGNTGELFF. In DNA, the CDR3 is TGCGCCAGCAGCCAAGATGGCTTAGGGAACACCGGGGAGCTGTTTTTT.

This chain connects TRBV29-1 to TRBJ2-3; tentatively, D is TRBD1 (5 bases). Looked up from germline, CDR1 is SQVTM and CDR2 is ANQGSEA. Between the trimmed V and J ends, which lost 4 bases and 2 bases, there was a span of 10 bases. The CDR3 loop spans 13 amino acids. In DNA, the CDR3 is TGCAGCGTTGGGGGCCGGTTCACAGATACGCAGTATTTT. This encodes CSVGGRFTDTQYF.

Only a few counts were recorded for this clonotype. The rearrangement uses TRBV12-3 or TRBV12-4 and TRBJ1-6, with 8 bases fitting TRBD1. Trimming cost V 1 base and J 7 bases; bases outside gene matches: 6. The CDR3 runs to 16 residues. The CDR3 DNA is TGTGCCAGCAGTTTAGATGGGACAGGCCCCAATTCACCCCTCCACTTT. The encoded protein is CASSLDGTGPNSPLHF.

This clonotype was recorded a few times. The chain uses TRBV18 and TRBJ1-1; D not resolved. Germline-derived CDR1 and CDR2 are KGHSH and LQKENI. This CDR3 has 12 residues. The V end lost 1 base, the J end lost 5 bases, and 5 bases lay between the germline ends. Here the CDR3 reads CASSPRITEAFF. CDR3 nucleotides: TGTGCCAGCTCACCACGGATTACTGAAGCTTTCTTT.

This clonotype was detected a few times. The genes are TRBV28 and TRBJ1-1; D might be TRBD1 (5 bases). CDR1 is MDHEN, CDR2 SYDVKM, per germline. The CDR3 runs 15 residues. The V end lost 7 bases, the J end lost 5 bases, and 20 bases lay between the germline ends. This chain's CDR3 is CASNTAREGMTEAFF. The CDR3 DNA sequence: TGTGCCAGCAACACAGCACGGGAGGGGATGACTGAAGCTTTCTTT.

This clonotype has ten or more counts. The chain is built from TRBV5-1 and TRBJ1-4; D might be TRBD1 (6 bases). From germline, CDR1 is SGHRS and CDR2 YFSETQ. Trimming cost V 4 bases and J 0 bases, with 13 bases left between them. The CDR3 length is 16 residues. The CDR3 nucleotides are TGCGCCAGCAGCCCAGAAGGACAGCCAACTAATGAAAAACTGTTTTTT. Its translation is CASSPEGQPTNEKLFF.

This clonotype was counted at least ten times. J is TRBJ2-3 and V is TRBV6-5; 10 bases align to TRBD2. The CDR3 contains 15 residues. Losses at the gene ends were 4 bases for V and 2 bases for J; bases not matched to a gene: 3. In germline, CDR1 is MNHEY, CDR2 SVGAGI. This CDR3 reads CASSSLAGVTDTQYF. For the CDR3, the DNA is TGTGCCAGCAGTTCCCTAGCGGGGGTCACAGATACGCAGTATTTT.

This clonotype was seen repeatedly, ten times or more. This sequence joins TRBV5-8 and TRBJ1-1, with TRBD1 matching 8 bases. CDR3 length equals 12 residues. Trimming cost V 4 bases and J 10 bases; bases outside gene matches: 6. Looked up from germline, CDR1 is SGHTS and CDR2 is YDEGEE. CDR3 coding DNA: TGTGCCAGCAGCGTGACAGGGGTTGGAGCTTTCTTT. It specifies CASSVTGVGAFF.

In its sample, this clonotype was seen a few times. This rearrangement joins TRBV7-2 to TRBJ1-4; D gene unclear. Germline assignment: CDR1 SGHTA and CDR2 FQGNSA. This CDR3 is built from 16 residues. V gave up 5 bases and J gave up 7 bases, with 20 bases separating them. This CDR3 is CASSLRGRTSSEKLFF. CDR3 coding DNA: TGTGCCAGCAGCCTAAGAGGACGCACCTCTAGTGAAAAACTGTTTTTT.

This clonotype was seen a few times. The chain joins TRBV18 to TRBJ2-1; D not resolved. Germline V gene sequence: CDR1 KGHSH, CDR2 LQKENI. This CDR3 is 15 amino acids long. Trimming removed 0 bases at V and 3 bases at J, with 9 bases between. This CDR3 is CASSPPVQFYNEQFF. CDR3 nucleotide sequence: TGTGCCAGCTCACCACCGGTCCAGTTCTACAATGAGCAGTTCTTC. Using reference TRBV18 and TRBJ2-1 for the parts outside the CDR3, the full variable domain is NAGVMQNPRHLVRRRGQEARLRCSPMKGHSHVYWYRQLPEEGLKFMVYLQKENIIDESGMPKERFSAEFPKEGPSILRIQQVVRGDSAAYFCASSPPVQFYNEQFFGPGTRLTVL.

This clonotype was recorded many times. The J gene is TRBJ2-1, the V gene TRBV29-1; 9 bases fit TRBD2. The CDR3 totals 14 residues. Germline CDR1 reads SQVTM; CDR2 reads ANQGSEA. V was clipped by 7 bases and J by 6 bases; unmatched bases: 10. The CDR3 loop is CSARWLAGSNEQFF. CDR3 nucleotides: TGCAGCGCCCGGTGGCTAGCGGGAAGCAATGAGCAGTTCTTC.

This clonotype was seen more than once but under ten times. The chain combines TRBV20-1 with TRBJ2-7; possibly TRBD1 for D (5 bases). The V gene's germline CDR1 is DFQATT and CDR2 SNEGSKA (reference sequence). The CDR3 spans 12 residues. Deletions cut 1 base from V and 2 bases from J, with 6 bases between. CDR3 sequence reads: CSARGQTYEQYF. CDR3 nucleotide sequence: TGCAGTGCTAGAGGACAGACCTACGAGCAGTACTTC.

In the case of this clonotype: Because it lacks the conserved phenylalanine or tryptophan at the end, this CDR3 is likely a read error. The rearrangement uses TRBV29-1 and TRBJ1-1, with unresolved D. In germline, CDR1 is SQVTM, CDR2 ANQGSEA. V lost 1 base and J lost 2, with 11 bases in between. This CDR3 contains 14 residues. In nucleotides, the CDR3 is TGCAGCGTTGAAGTTGACGGGTTCAACACTGAAGCTTTCTCT. Protein product: CSVEVDGFNTEAFS.

Only a few counts were recorded for this clonotype. This sequence joins TRBV7-9 and TRBJ2-1; the D gene is possibly TRBD1 (6 bases). The CDR3 covers 15 residues. V shed 5 bases and J shed 2 bases, with 13 bases lying between them. The V gene's germline CDR1 is SEHNR and CDR2 FQNEAQ (reference sequence). The CDR3: CASSPIGGTYNEQFF. In DNA form, the CDR3 reads TGTGCCAGCAGCCCGATAGGGGGAACCTACAATGAGCAGTTCTTC.

This clonotype was observed many times. V gene TRBV3-1 combines with J gene TRBJ2-2, with a possible D match to TRBD1 (6 bases). Looked up from germline, CDR1 is LGHDT and CDR2 is YNNKEL (reference sequence). The length of the CDR3 is 15 residues. The V and J ends lost 2 bases and 7 bases respectively, with 14 bases between them. The chain's CDR3 is CASSQRSGAGGELFF. Written as DNA, the CDR3 is TGTGCCAGCAGCCAAAGGTCAGGGGCCGGCGGGGAGCTGTTTTTT.

This clonotype came up a few times. This chain uses TRBV20-1 with TRBJ1-2, with D uncertain. CDR3 length: 12 amino acids. Germline CDR1 reads DFQATT; CDR2 reads SNEGSKA (reference sequence). Trimming took 4 bases from V and 8 from J, leaving 14 bases between them. The CDR3 is CSATPERGGYTF. CDR3 nucleotide sequence: TGCAGTGCTACACCCGAACGAGGCGGCTACACCTTC.

This clonotype has only a few counts. CDR3 DNA sequence: TGTGCCAGCAGCAAAGAAGGGGATTACGAGCAGTACTTC. This gives the protein CASSKEGDYEQYF. This chain connects TRBV21-1 to TRBJ2-7; the table names TRBD1, a call not compared with the DNA. TRBV21-1 has pseudogene status. The CDR3 totals 13 residues.

This sequence joins TRBV5-1 and TRBJ2-7, with D unresolved. V was pared by 0 bases and J by 5 bases, with 9 bases between. CDR3 length equals 13 residues. Germline V gene sequence: CDR1 SGHRS, CDR2 YFSETQ. CDR3: CASSLDPPNEQYF. The CDR3 DNA follows: TGCGCCAGCAGCTTGGACCCCCCCAACGAGCAGTACTTC.

The chain combines TRBV21-1 with TRBJ1-2; TRBD1, the table's D call, was not compared with the DNA. TRBV21-1 is designated a pseudogene. This CDR3 region has 15 residues. Written as DNA, the CDR3 is TGTGCCAGCAGCCGTATACCGGGACAGGAGGCCGGCTACACCTTC. As protein: CASSRIPGQEAGYTF.

This chain connects TRBV29-1 to TRBJ2-4, with D possibly TRBD1 on 5 matching bases. Germline CDR1 is SQVTM and CDR2 is ANQGSEA. V gave up 2 bases and J gave up 3 bases, with 14 bases separating them. This CDR3 spans 15 amino acids. Here the CDR3 reads CSVEPGQGSKNIQYF. Written as DNA, the CDR3 is TGCAGCGTTGAACCCGGGCAGGGTAGCAAAAACATTCAGTACTTC.

Only a few counts were recorded for this clonotype. The V gene is TRBV29-1, the J gene TRBJ1-4; 9 nucleotides line up with TRBD1. The CDR3 runs 12 residues. J gave up 6 bases and V 7 bases, and 3 bases lay outside the gene matches. Germline V CDR1 and CDR2: SQVTM, ANQGSEA. CDR3 bases: TGCAGCGCCCGGACAGGGGATGAAAAACTGTTTTTT. It encodes CSARTGDEKLFF.

This clonotype was detected ten times or more. The J gene is TRBJ1-3, the V gene TRBV11-1, with D uncertain. Per germline, CDR1 SGHAT and CDR2 FQDESV (reference sequence). Between the trimmed V and J ends, which lost 2 bases and 5 bases, there was a span of 16 bases. The CDR3 runs 16 residues. The CDR3 nucleotides read TGTGCCAGCAGCTTATCGTACGAGGGTTCGAGAAACACCATATATTTT. This sequence encodes CASSLSYEGSRNTIYF.

The chain carries TRBV6-1 and TRBJ1-1; 9 nucleotides align to TRBD1. The CDR3 has 15 amino acids. Germline CDR1 and CDR2: MNHNS and SASEGT. The ends lost 6 bases at V and 0 bases at J; junction bases unmatched: 5. CDR3 coding DNA: TGTGCCAGCAGACGAGGACAGGGGATGAACACTGAAGCTTTCTTT. Its protein product is CASRRGQGMNTEAFF.

This clonotype was seen more than once but under ten times. The genes are TRBV10-2 and TRBJ2-1, with D possibly matching TRBD2 (7 bases). CDR1 is WSHSY, CDR2 SAAADI, per germline. The CDR3 extends over 16 amino acids. The germline V and J ends were trimmed by 0 bases and 5 bases, with 14 bases remaining between them. The CDR3 spells CASSESRGGPHNEQFF. The CDR3 nucleotides are TGCGCCAGCAGTGAGTCGAGGGGGGGACCCCACAATGAGCAGTTCTTC.